The 30 T cell receptor beta chains reported below all come from one sample, sequenced in a study of T cells in women clearing cervical HPV infection. Method: immunoSEQ multiplex PCR; TCRdb's copy keeps in-frame clones and lacks some. This repertoire comprises 44,000 or so clones; its ten largest clones make up more than 0.8%. Input material: blood buffy coat. Source of these receptors: a woman aged 18-70 years with a cervical HPV16 infection that either progressed to CIN3+ or cleared (not recorded which).

To note about this clone: The read ends 3 residues early relative to the CDR3; the germline J gene fills the gap. The chain uses TRBV5-6 and TRBJ2-5, with D possibly matching TRBD1 (6 bases). In germline, CDR1 is SGHDT, CDR2 YYEEEE. There are 14 residues in the CDR3. Trimming left V 3 bases short and J 2 bases short, with 11 bases between. CDR3 amino acids: CASSWTESQETQYF. The part of the CDR3 DNA that was read is TGTGCCAGCAGCTGGACAGAAAGTCAAGAGACC.

As for this clone: The read finishes 3 residues shy of the CDR3 end, and the germline J gene is used to complete it. V and J are TRBV5-4 and TRBJ2-3; 9 positions match TRBD1. There are 15 residues in the CDR3. From germline, CDR1 is SGHNT and CDR2 YYREEE (reference sequence). The sequenced CDR3 bases are TGTGCCAGCAGCGGAGGGACAGGGAGACAAGAGACG. It codes for CASSGGTGRQET. The whole CDR3 sequence reads CASSGGTGRQETQYF.

About this clone itself: The CDR3 end is not reached by the read, which stops 3 residues before it; the germline J gene fills it in. The V call is TRBV19, the J call TRBJ1-2, with TRBD1 matching over 7 bases. The V segment lost 7 bases and the J segment 4 bases; nucleotides outside the gene matches: 6. Germline CDR1 is LNHDA and CDR2 is SQIVND (reference sequence). This CDR3 spans 13 amino acids. The sequenced part of the CDR3 DNA is TGTGCCAGTATCGGGGACAGATTCTATGGC. Translated: CASIGDRFYG. The complete CDR3 protein is CASIGDRFYGYTF.

About this clone itself: The read terminates 3 residues ahead of where the CDR3 ends, so the germline J gene completes it. The genes are TRBV19 and TRBJ2-1; D uncertain. This CDR3 region has 12 residues. V lost 7 bases, J lost 0 bases, and 4 bases lay in between. Germline loops: CDR1 LNHDA, CDR2 SQIVND (reference sequence). The covered CDR3 bases are TGTGCCAGTACGGGCTCCTACAATGAG. Protein product: CASTGSYNE. The whole CDR3 region reads CASTGSYNEQFF.

As for this clone: Sequencing ends 3 residues short of the CDR3 end; the germline J gene provides the rest. The chain recombines TRBV20-1 with TRBJ1-2; the D is unclear. Deletions cut 7 bases from V and 6 bases from J, with 9 bases between. The CDR3 runs 10 residues. Germline CDR1 DFQATT, CDR2 SNEGSKA (reference sequence). The CDR3 spells CSGRRDGYTF. The DNA read from the CDR3 is TGCAGTGGAAGGAGGGATGGC.

In regard to this clone: The missing CDR3 end, 3 residues past where the read stops, is filled in from the germline J gene. V usage is TRBV7-2 and J usage is TRBJ1-1; D call uncertain. Looked up from germline, CDR1 is SGHTA and CDR2 is FQGNSA. Trimming stripped 2 bases from V and 4 bases from J, with 11 bases between. This CDR3 has 14 amino acids. The DNA read from the CDR3 is TGTGCCAGCAGCTTATTTCGGGGAAGCACTGAA. Protein product: CASSLFRGSTE. The entire CDR3 reads CASSLFRGSTEAFF.

A remark on this clone: The read comes to an end 3 residues before the CDR3 does, leaving the germline J gene to fill in the end. The chain couples TRBV20-1 to TRBJ1-4; possible D gene TRBD1, 5 bases. This CDR3 comprises 11 residues. V was trimmed by 6 bases and J by 8 bases, leaving 10 bases between them. CDR1 and CDR2 from the germline V gene are DFQATT and SNEGSKA (reference sequence). CDR3 DNA (partial): TGCAGTGCGGGACTTAGAGAAAAA. It encodes CSAGLREK. The complete CDR3 sequence is CSAGLREKLFF.

On this clone itself: The DNA ends 3 residues before the CDR3 does, and the rest of the CDR3 is filled in from the germline J gene. J is TRBJ1-2 and V is TRBV27; 7 bases agree with TRBD1. Losses at the gene ends were 4 bases for V and 1 base for J; bases not matched to a gene: 6. CDR3 length: 15 residues. CDR1 and CDR2 (germline): MNHEY, SMNVEV (reference sequence). The CDR3 bases that were read are TGTGCCAGCAGTTATCGGACAGGAGTTAACTATGGC. Its translation is CASSYRTGVNYG. In full, the CDR3 is CASSYRTGVNYGYTF.

As to this clone: The sequence runs out 3 residues before the end of the CDR3; the remainder is reconstructed from the germline J gene. The chain links TRBV7-8 to TRBJ2-4; 9 bases are a match to TRBD1. The CDR3 has 14 residues. Per germline, CDR1 SGHVS and CDR2 FQNEAQ. V shed 3 bases and J 3 bases; nucleotides not matched to a gene: 0. Incomplete CDR3 DNA: TGTGCCAGCAGCTTGACAGGGGGCAAAAACATT. This translates into CASSLTGGKNI. The complete CDR3 reads CASSLTGGKNIQYF.

Concerning this clone itself: Coverage ceases 3 residues before the CDR3 finishes, and the germline J gene fills in the end. This chain joins TRBV6-1 and TRBJ2-2, with D uncertain. Between the trimmed V and J ends, which lost 2 bases and 2 bases, there was a span of 12 bases. In germline, CDR1 is MNHNS, CDR2 SASEGT. The CDR3 covers 16 residues. CDR3 DNA (partial): TGTGCCAGCAGTGAAAGTCACAGTTACAACACCGGGGAG. This codes for CASSESHSYNTGE. The full-length CDR3 reads as CASSESHSYNTGELFF.

As concerns this clone: Coverage ceases 3 residues before the CDR3 finishes, and the germline J gene fills in the end. The chain couples TRBV27 to TRBJ2-3; 12 bases align to TRBD1. The CDR3 totals 17 residues. Trimming at V came to 6 bases and at J to 5 bases, leaving 12 bases not matched to a gene. CDR1 is MNHEY and CDR2 is SMNVEV in the germline V gene (reference sequence). CDR3 DNA, as far as it was read: TGTGCCAGCAGCCGACGCGGGACAGGGGGCTTTAAAGATACG. Translated, it gives CASSRRGTGGFKDT. The whole CDR3 sequence is CASSRRGTGGFKDTQYF.

Regarding this clone: The CDR3 goes on 3 residues after the read ends, and that part is filled in from the germline J gene. The sample contains more than one DNA sequence encoding this CDR3. This sequence joins TRBV20-1 and TRBJ2-5; 7 nucleotides align to TRBD1. Germline values: CDR1 DFQATT, CDR2 SNEGSKA (reference sequence). The CDR3 consists of 17 residues. Trimming removed 6 bases from V and 1 base from J; junction bases left unmatched: 17. CDR3 in amino acids: CSAPPSGRTGLQETQYF. The DNA read from the CDR3 is TGCAGTGCCCCTCCCAGCGGCCGGACAGGACTCCAAGAGACC.

A note on this clone: Sequencing ends 3 residues short of the CDR3 end; the germline J gene provides the rest. The chain has TRBV2 and TRBJ2-2, with TRBD1 identical over 7 bases. CDR3 length: 14 amino acids. Germline assignment: CDR1 SNHLY and CDR2 FYNNEI. The CDR3 loop is CASSSTGTPSPLFF. Incomplete CDR3 DNA: TGTGCCAGCAGTTCGACAGGGACCCCTTCACCG.

As concerns this clone: The read gets to within 3 residues of the CDR3 end, and the germline J gene fills in the rest. This sequence joins TRBV14 and TRBJ2-1; D is undetermined. CDR3 size: 12 residues. Trimming removed 2 bases from V and 7 bases from J, with 6 bases in between. Germline CDR1 and CDR2: SGHDN and FVKESK. CDR3 DNA, as far as it was read: TGTGCCAGCAGCCAAAGGTGGAATGAG. Translated, it gives CASSQRWNE. Given in full, the CDR3 is CASSQRWNEQFF.

As regards this clone: Read data end 3 residues before the CDR3 end; the end is taken from the germline J gene. This sequence joins TRBV3-1 (or the pseudogene TRBV3-2) and TRBJ2-7; 12 nucleotides align to TRBD1. V dropped 4 bases and J dropped 4; count of bases not matched to a gene: 5. CDR1 LGHDT and CDR2 YNNKEL come from the germline V gene (reference sequence). CDR3 length: 15 amino acids. The CDR3 spells CASSRGTGGGYEQYF. Partial CDR3 DNA: TGTGCCAGCAGCCGCGGGACAGGGGGCGGGTACGAG.

Remarks on this clone: From the germline J gene comes the end of the CDR3, since the read stops 3 residues before it. The J gene is TRBJ2-7, the V gene TRBV12-3 or TRBV12-4, with TRBD2 as a possible D gene (5 bases). The CDR3 runs 14 residues. The germline V and J ends were trimmed by 2 bases and 4 bases, with 12 bases remaining between them. CDR3 sequence reads: CASSLIGVGYEQYF. The CDR3 bases that were read are TGTGCCAGCAGTTTAATCGGGGTGGGGTACGAG.

Points on this clone: The read terminates 3 residues before the CDR3 end, so the remaining end is supplied by the germline J gene. The rearrangement uses TRBV20-1 and TRBJ2-7, with D possibly being TRBD1 (5 bases). CDR1 and CDR2 from the germline V gene are DFQATT and SNEGSKA (reference sequence). V lost 4 bases and J 5 bases, leaving 24 bases between the germline ends. This CDR3 region has 16 residues. The part of the CDR3 DNA that was read is TGCAGTGCTAAAGGGATCCGGGTTCAGGGTGTCCACGAG. Residues: CSAKGIRVQGVHE. The entire CDR3 protein is CSAKGIRVQGVHEQYF.

On this clone itself: The DNA ends 3 residues before the CDR3 does, and the rest of the CDR3 is filled in from the germline J gene. The chain links TRBV28 to TRBJ2-7, with D tentatively TRBD1 (6 bases). The CDR3 runs 14 residues. The V end lost 1 base, the J end lost 2 bases, and 9 bases lay between the germline ends. The germline gives CDR1 MDHEN, CDR2 SYDVKM. The sequenced part of the CDR3 DNA is TGTGCCAGCAGTTTATTTCAGGGGACCTACGAG. It is translated as CASSLFQGTYE. The full CDR3 sequence reads CASSLFQGTYEQYF.

As regards this clone: The CDR3 is cut off 3 residues early in the read; its end comes from the germline J gene. The J gene is TRBJ2-5, the V gene TRBV2, with 9 positions matching TRBD2. Trimming at V came to 3 bases and at J to 5 bases, leaving 10 bases not matched to a gene. This CDR3 has 16 residues. Germline loops: CDR1 SNHLY, CDR2 FYNNEI. The sequenced part of the CDR3 DNA is TGTGCCAGCAGTGAGGGACTAGCAGAAGAGGCGGAGACC. This codes for CASSEGLAEEAET. The complete CDR3 reads CASSEGLAEEAETQYF.

About this clone itself: The read stops 3 residues short of the end of the CDR3; the missing end is completed from the germline J gene. This chain joins TRBV29-1 and TRBJ1-1; the D gene is possibly TRBD1 (5 bases). Germline V gene sequence: CDR1 SQVTM, CDR2 ANQGSEA. The CDR3 length is 13 residues. V lost 0 bases and J lost 4, with 9 bases in between. The CDR3 loop reads CSVEETQGTEAFF. The covered CDR3 bases are TGCAGCGTTGAAGAGACTCAGGGCACTGAA.

Comment on this clone: The CDR3 is cut off 3 residues early in the read; its end comes from the germline J gene. The chain has TRBV10-3 and TRBJ1-1; TRBD1 is a possible D gene (6 bases). V lost 1 base, J lost 5 bases, and 11 bases lay in between. Germline V CDR1 and CDR2: ENHRY, SYGVKD. The length of the CDR3 is 14 residues. The DNA read from the CDR3 is TGTGCCATCAGTGAGTGGACGAGGGGGACTGAA. This codes for CAISEWTRGTE. The whole CDR3 reads CAISEWTRGTEAFF.

Of note for this clone: The read gets to within 3 residues of the CDR3 end, and the germline J gene fills in the rest. V gene TRBV7-3 combines with J gene TRBJ2-2; D perhaps matches TRBD1 (6 bases). This CDR3 comprises 15 residues. Deletions cut 5 bases from V and 0 bases from J, with 10 bases between. Germline V gene data show CDR1 as SGHTA and CDR2 as FQGTGA. The CDR3 DNA, read in part, is TGTGCCAGCAGCCCCGGGACACCGAACACCGGGGAG. This sequence encodes CASSPGTPNTGE. The entire CDR3 sequence reads CASSPGTPNTGELFF.

On this clone: Read coverage stops 3 residues before the CDR3 terminus; the germline J gene supplies the remainder. V and J are TRBV5-1 and TRBJ1-1; D is possibly TRBD1 (6 bases). Deletions cut 3 bases from V and 0 bases from J, with 12 bases between. In germline, CDR1 is SGHRS, CDR2 YFSETQ. CDR3 length: 15 amino acids. CDR3 sequence reads: CASSWMGHMNTEAFF. CDR3 bases read: TGCGCCAGCAGCTGGATGGGACATATGAACACTGAA. The variable domain in full, with the rest retrieved from reference TRBV5-1 and TRBJ1-1, is KAGVTQTPRYLIKTRGQQVTLSCSPISGHRSVSWYQQTPGQGLQFLFEYFSETQRNKGNFPGRFSGRQFSNSRSEMNVSTLELGDSALYLCASSWMGHMNTEAFFGQGTRLTVV.

To note about this clone: The CDR3 extends 3 residues past the end of the read, so its final part is completed from the germline J gene. The rearrangement joins TRBV7-2 to TRBJ1-2; D uncertain. This CDR3 is built from 13 residues. The V gene's germline CDR1 is SGHTA and CDR2 FQGNSA. CDR3 DNA, as far as it was read: TGTGCCAGCAGCCCCCAGGTCACAGATACC. It yields the protein CASSPQVTDT. In full, the CDR3 reads CASSPQVTDTYTF.

On this clone: The missing CDR3 end, 3 residues past where the read stops, is filled in from the germline J gene. The chain employs TRBV7-9 and TRBJ2-2, with D perhaps TRBD2 (7 bases). The CDR3 is 14 residues long. CDR1 and CDR2 from the germline V gene are SEHNR and FQNEAQ (reference sequence). V was trimmed by 5 bases and J by 3 bases, leaving 10 bases between them. The DNA read from the CDR3 is TGTGCCAGCAGCCCGGGGGGCCACACCGGGGAG. Protein: CASSPGGHTGE. The entire CDR3 reads CASSPGGHTGELFF.

About this clone itself: The read halts 3 residues ahead of the CDR3 end, with the missing end drawn from the germline J gene. The chain uses TRBV20-1 and TRBJ2-7, with D possibly TRBD1 on 6 matching bases. From germline, CDR1 is DFQATT and CDR2 SNEGSKA (reference sequence). Trimming stripped 8 bases from V and 0 bases from J, with 11 bases between. The length of the CDR3 is 12 residues. The sequenced part of the CDR3 DNA is TGCAGTATGAAGGACAGCTCCTACGAG. This encodes CSMKDSSYE. The entire CDR3 sequence reads CSMKDSSYEQYF.

Comments on this clone: With the read ending 3 residues before the CDR3 end, the germline J gene is used to fill in that end. This chain joins TRBV7-6 and TRBJ1-2, with TRBD1 as a possible D gene (6 bases). Germline CDR1 SGHVS, CDR2 FNYEAQ. CDR3 size: 17 residues. This chain's CDR3 is CASSPSGGASPSHDYTF. The CDR3 bases that were read are TGTGCCAGCAGCCCGTCGGGGGGGGCAAGTCCATCCCACGAC.

With regard to this clone: The CDR3 extends 3 residues past the end of the read, so its final part is completed from the germline J gene. V gene TRBV2 combines with J gene TRBJ2-5, with TRBD1 identical over 8 bases. The germline V gene encodes CDR1 SNHLY and CDR2 FYNNEI. V lost 7 bases and J lost 2; bases outside the gene matches: 6. CDR3 length: 14 residues. The sequenced CDR3 bases are TGTGCCAGCATAAGGGACAGGTCTCAAGAGACC. Translation gives CASIRDRSQET. The whole CDR3 reads CASIRDRSQETQYF.

Note on this clone: The read terminates 3 residues before the CDR3 end, so the remaining end is supplied by the germline J gene. The chain joins TRBV5-1 to TRBJ2-3, with 9 bases identical to TRBD2. CDR1 and CDR2 (germline): SGHRS, YFSETQ. This CDR3 has 14 amino acids. V dropped 5 bases and J dropped 6; count of bases not matched to a gene: 7. Partial CDR3 DNA: TGCGCCAGCAGTAAAGCGGGGGGCCCCGATACG. Amino acids: CASSKAGGPDT. The whole CDR3 protein is CASSKAGGPDTQYF. The whole variable domain, remainder taken from reference TRBV5-1 and TRBJ2-3, is KAGVTQTPRYLIKTRGQQVTLSCSPISGHRSVSWYQQTPGQGLQFLFEYFSETQRNKGNFPGRFSGRQFSNSRSEMNVSTLELGDSALYLCASSKAGGPDTQYFGPGTRLTVL.

As to this clone: The read gets to within 3 residues of the CDR3 end, and the germline J gene fills in the rest. The chain recombines TRBV5-1 with TRBJ2-7; the match to TRBD1 covers 10 bases. Germline CDR1 and CDR2: SGHRS and YFSETQ. This CDR3 has 13 residues. The V segment lost 7 bases and the J segment 3 bases; nucleotides outside the gene matches: 4. CDR3: CASGTGAVYEQYF. CDR3 bases read: TGCGCCAGCGGGACAGGGGCCGTCTACGAG. Filled out from reference TRBV5-1 and TRBJ2-7, the complete variable domain reads KAGVTQTPRYLIKTRGQQVTLSCSPISGHRSVSWYQQTPGQGLQFLFEYFSETQRNKGNFPGRFSGRQFSNSRSEMNVSTLELGDSALYLCASGTGAVYEQYFGPGTRLTVT.